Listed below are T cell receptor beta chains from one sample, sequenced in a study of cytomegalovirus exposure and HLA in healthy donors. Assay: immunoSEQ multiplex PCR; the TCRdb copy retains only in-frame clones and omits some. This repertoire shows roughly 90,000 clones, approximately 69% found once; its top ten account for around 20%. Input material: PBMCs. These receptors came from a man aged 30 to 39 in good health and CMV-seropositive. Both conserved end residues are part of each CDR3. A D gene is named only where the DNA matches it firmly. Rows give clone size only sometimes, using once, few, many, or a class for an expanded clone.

CDR3: CASSLPPAPLHF
DNA: TGTGCCAGCAGCTTACCGCCGGCACCCCTCCACTTT
J: TRBJ1-6
V: TRBV7-9
D: .
size: .

CDR3: CASSPPAGGPDIQYF
DNA: TGTGCCAGCAGTCCGCCAGCGGGAGGGCCCGACATTCAGTACTTC
J: TRBJ2-4
V: TRBV28
D: TRBD2
size: few

CDR3: CASSQDESGYEQYF
DNA: TGTGCCAGCAGCCAAGATGAATCGGGATACGAGCAGTACTTC
J: TRBJ2-7
V: TRBV14
D: .
size: .

CDR3: CSSYTWPPGGYPF
DNA: TGCAGCTCCTACACCTGGCCCCCGGGGGGCTACCCCTTC
J: TRBJ1-2
V: TRBV29-1
D: .
size: once

CDR3: CASSQEGGPGNEQFF
DNA: TGCGCCAGCAGCCAAGAAGGAGGGCCAGGCAATGAGCAGTTCTTC
J: TRBJ2-1
V: TRBV4-3
D: .
size: .

CDR3: CASSSGQDNQPQHF
DNA: TGTGCCAGTAGTTCGGGACAGGACAATCAGCCCCAGCATTTT
J: TRBJ1-5
V: TRBV19
D: TRBD1
size: .

CDR3: CASSQELAAESQPQHF
DNA: TGTGCCAGCAGCCAAGAATTAGCAGCAGAGTCTCAGCCCCAGCATTTT
J: TRBJ1-5
V: TRBV4-2
D: .
size: .

CDR3: CATSREEGGQLAATYEQYF
DNA: TGTGCCACCAGCAGAGAAGAGGGGGGACAACTAGCGGCTACCTACGAGCAGTACTTC
J: TRBJ2-7
V: TRBV15
D: TRBD2
size: few

CDR3: CASSLRTGRQETQYF
DNA: TGTGCCAGCAGCTTGCGGACAGGGCGCCAAGAGACCCAGTACTTC
J: TRBJ2-5
V: TRBV9
D: TRBD1
size: .

CDR3: CASKEQGTSGNTIYF
DNA: TGCGCCAGCAAAGAACAGGGTACTTCTGGAAACACCATATATTTT
J: TRBJ1-3
V: TRBV10-2
D: .
size: .

CDR3: CASRVEGLNSYEQYF
DNA: TGTGCCAGCAGAGTAGAGGGACTAAACTCCTACGAGCAGTACTTC
J: TRBJ2-7
V: TRBV2
D: TRBD2
size: few

CDR3: CASSLSSFSGRGGAGELFF
DNA: TGTGCCAGCAGCTTATCTAGTTTTTCGGGACGGGGGGGGGCCGGGGAGCTGTTTTTT
J: TRBJ2-2
V: TRBV7-2
D: TRBD2
size: few